These 5 T cell receptor beta chains share one sample of origin, sequenced in a study of CD8 T cells in Susac syndrome. The RNA input was roughly 0.45 to 1 ug, and it was reverse transcribed with random hexamers. Using its own MiXCR run on the immunoSEQ multiplex PCR reads, TCRdb lists one record per CDR3 protein. The profile shows about 130,000 distinct CDR3 sequences, 85% to 95% of them singletons. The sequenced sample was CD8+ T cells from PBMCs. These receptors originate from a human donor with Susac syndrome.

The genes are TRBV7-8 and TRBJ2-7; 10 bases fit TRBD2. The CDR3 totals 14 residues. With 5 bases clipped from V and 6 bases from J, the junction kept 7 bases outside the gene matches. Per the germline V gene, CDR1 is SGHVS and CDR2 is FQNEAQ. Written as DNA, the CDR3 is TGTGCCAGCAGCGAGAGCGGGAGGGCCTCCGAGCAGTACTTC. Amino acid sequence: CASSESGRASEQYF.

The J gene is TRBJ1-2, the V gene TRBV4-1, with TRBD1 matching 8 bases. Germline V gene data show CDR1 as MGHRA and CDR2 as YSYEKL. J lost 6 bases, V lost 3 bases, and 21 bases had no gene match. This CDR3 is built from 19 residues. The CDR3 DNA is TGCGCCAGCAGCCATAAGGGCCAGGGGGCATCCCATGACTATGATGGCTACACCTTC. Amino acids: CASSHKGQGASHDYDGYTF.

The chain couples TRBV4-1 to TRBJ1-1; D is unresolved. Germline V gives CDR1 MGHRA, CDR2 YSYEKL. CDR3 length: 14 amino acids. Trimming shortened V by 5 bases and J by 1 base, and 11 bases separated the two germline ends. This chain's CDR3 is CASSNPLGNTEAFF. CDR3 coding DNA: TGCGCCAGCAGCAACCCCCTGGGGAACACTGAAGCTTTCTTT.

The CDR3 spells CASRWDSGEQYF. CDR3 in DNA: TGCGCCAGCAGATGGGACTCTGGGGAGCAGTACTTC. V is TRBV5-1 and J is TRBJ2-7; a possible D gene is TRBD2 (6 bases). Germline lookup yields CDR1 SGHRS and CDR2 YFSETQ. The V end lost 5 bases, the J end lost 7 bases, and 13 bases lay between the germline ends. This CDR3 spans 12 amino acids. The full variable domain, its missing parts supplied by reference TRBV5-1 and TRBJ2-7, is KAGVTQTPRYLIKTRGQQVTLSCSPISGHRSVSWYQQTPGQGLQFLFEYFSETQRNKGNFPGRFSGRQFSNSRSEMNVSTLELGDSALYLCASRWDSGEQYFGPGTRLTVT.

The chain links TRBV29-1 to TRBJ2-2, with D unclear. Germline lookup yields CDR1 SQVTM and CDR2 ANQGSEA. V was cut by 6 bases and J by 0 bases, with 11 bases left in between. The CDR3 is 14 amino acids. For the CDR3, the DNA is TGCAGCGTCGTAAGAATCGCGAACACCGGGGAGCTGTTTTTT. Protein: CSVVRIANTGELFF.